One sample yielded the 3 T cell receptor beta chains listed below, sequenced in a study of response to subunit inactivated influenza vaccine. TCRdb called the RT-PCR reads again in MiXCR, with one record for every CDR3 protein. The repertoire holds approximately 500,000 distinct CDR3 sequences, with 13% as singletons. This sample comprised PBMCs from blood, obtained about 40 days after vaccination. These receptors originate from a man aged 50 to 60 who received an inactivated influenza vaccine.

This clonotype turned up a few times. CDR3 loop: CASSSTTDPGQSYNEQFF. CDR3 DNA: TGTGCCAGCAGCTCCACGACTGACCCGGGACAGTCCTACAATGAGCAGTTCTTC. The V call is TRBV11-1, the J call TRBJ2-1; 7 positions agree with TRBD1. With 4 bases clipped from V and 1 base from J, the junction kept 13 bases outside the gene matches. The CDR3 covers 18 residues. Germline CDR1 and CDR2: SGHAT and FQDESV (reference sequence).

V usage is TRBV20-1 and J usage is TRBJ1-5; D remains ambiguous. The CDR3 is made up of 12 amino acids. Trimming cost V 7 bases and J 3 bases, with 10 bases left between them. Per germline, CDR1 DFQATT and CDR2 SNEGSKA (reference sequence). The CDR3 sequence: CSVREFNQPQHF. Here the CDR3 DNA reads TGCAGTGTACGCGAGTTCAATCAGCCCCAGCATTTT.

This clonotype came up many times. V usage is TRBV20-1 and J usage is TRBJ1-1; weak D call: TRBD1 (5 bases). Trimming removed 3 bases from V and 1 base from J, with 9 bases in between. The CDR3 loop spans 13 amino acids. Germline CDR1 reads DFQATT; CDR2 reads SNEGSKA (reference sequence). The CDR3 coding sequence is TGCAGTGCTAGGGACACCGCGAACACTGAAGCTTTCTTT. Translating gives CSARDTANTEAFF.